These 23 T cell receptor beta chains originate from one sample sequenced in a study of T-cell memory formation after mild COVID-19. TCRdb reanalysed the 5' RACE reads using MiXCR and keeps one entry per CDR3 protein. Of 400,000 or so distinct CDR3 sequences listed, about 20% are singletons. The specimen was PBMCs or a T cell subset sorted from them (not recorded which). These TCRs come from an adult woman who had mild COVID-19 (a few samples of this study predate the infection). Cell type and time point are not known.

Only a few counts were recorded for this clonotype. The chain combines TRBV11-2 with TRBJ1-1; D gene unclear. V was trimmed by 1 base and J by 0 bases, leaving 12 bases between them. The CDR3 runs 16 residues. The germline V gene encodes CDR1 SGHAT and CDR2 FQNNGV. The CDR3 loop reads CASSLGYQSMNTEAFF. The CDR3 coding sequence is TGTGCCAGCAGCTTAGGATACCAGAGTATGAACACTGAAGCTTTCTTT. The variable domain in full, completed from reference TRBV11-2 and TRBJ1-1, reads EAGVAQSPRYKIIEKRQSVAFWCNPISGHATLYWYQQILGQGPKLLIQFQNNGVVDDSQLPKDRFSAERLKGVDSTLKIQPAKLEDSAVYLCASSLGYQSMNTEAFFGQGTRLTVV.

V is TRBV19 and J is TRBJ1-1; TRBD1 matches at 7 bases. Germline V lookup: CDR1 LNHDA, CDR2 SQIVND (reference sequence). This CDR3 contains 14 residues. Unmatched junction bases numbered 7, after V lost 3 bases and J lost 6 bases. Here the CDR3 reads CASSMAGRGAEAFF. CDR3 sequence (DNA): TGTGCCAGTAGTATGGCGGGCAGGGGGGCTGAAGCTTTCTTT.

This clonotype has only a few counts. This chain connects TRBV5-5 to TRBJ1-2, with 9 bases lining up with TRBD1. CDR1 and CDR2 (germline): SGHKS, YYEKEE (reference sequence). Losses at the gene ends were 1 base for V and 8 bases for J; bases not matched to a gene: 6. There are 14 residues in the CDR3. CDR3 DNA: TGTGCCAGCAGCTTGAACAGGGGGCGAGGCGGCTACACCTTC. Its protein product is CASSLNRGRGGYTF.

This chain joins TRBV2 and TRBJ2-4; D gene ambiguous. The CDR3 sequence is 14 residues long. The germline gives CDR1 SNHLY, CDR2 FYNNEI. V lost 8 bases, J lost 0 bases, and 11 bases lay in between. CDR3 sequence reads: CASHNTLAKNIQYF. CDR3 DNA sequence: TGTGCCAGCCATAACACCCTAGCCAAAAACATTCAGTACTTC.

This clonotype has just a few counts. The chain recombines TRBV5-1 with TRBJ2-7; 11 bases map to TRBD1. The CDR3 length is 16 residues. Trimming at V came to 4 bases and at J to 2 bases, leaving 8 bases not matched to a gene. Germline V gives CDR1 SGHRS, CDR2 YFSETQ. The CDR3 coding sequence is TGCGCCAGCAGCAGCGAGCTGGGACAGGGGGCCTACGAGCAGTACTTC. Amino acid sequence: CASSSELGQGAYEQYF. Filled out from reference TRBV5-1 and TRBJ2-7, the complete variable domain reads KAGVTQTPRYLIKTRGQQVTLSCSPISGHRSVSWYQQTPGQGLQFLFEYFSETQRNKGNFPGRFSGRQFSNSRSEMNVSTLELGDSALYLCASSSELGQGAYEQYFGPGTRLTVT.

This clonotype was seen a few times. The chain employs TRBV4-1 and TRBJ1-1; D gene ambiguous. This CDR3 is 17 amino acids long. The germline gives CDR1 MGHRA, CDR2 YSYEKL. V was cut by 1 base and J by 0 bases, with 15 bases left in between. CDR3: CASSQGTNPDLNTEAFF. The CDR3 DNA reads TGCGCCAGCAGCCAAGGCACCAATCCGGACCTGAACACTGAAGCTTTCTTT.

V is TRBV4-1 and J is TRBJ2-1; D is unresolved. The CDR3 covers 15 residues. Trimming cost V 0 bases and J 4 bases, with 10 bases left between them. Per the germline V gene, CDR1 is MGHRA and CDR2 is YSYEKL. The CDR3 is CASSQDRLEYNEQFF. CDR3 bases: TGCGCCAGCAGCCAAGATAGGCTAGAGTACAATGAGCAGTTCTTC.

This clonotype was detected a few times. V usage is TRBV7-2 and J usage is TRBJ2-1; 11 nucleotides match TRBD2. Germline lookup yields CDR1 SGHTA and CDR2 FQGNSA. V lost 1 base, J lost 10 bases, and 6 bases stayed unmatched. The CDR3 runs to 15 residues. DNA for the CDR3: TGTGCCAGCAGCTTAGGGGTTAGCGGGGGGGACGAGCAGTTCTTC. Amino acid sequence: CASSLGVSGGDEQFF.

The chain uses TRBV5-5 and TRBJ2-1; 11 bases line up with TRBD2. The germline CDR1 and CDR2 sequences are SGHKS and YYEKEE (reference sequence). The V and J ends lost 0 bases and 4 bases, in that order; junction bases with no gene match: 12. The CDR3 is 19 amino acids. The chain's CDR3 is CASSLALAGGPPGYNEQFF. DNA for the CDR3: TGTGCCAGCAGCTTGGCCTTAGCGGGGGGGCCCCCAGGTTACAATGAGCAGTTCTTC.

This clonotype was counted a few times. An end of the junction differs from the germline gene, which may be a read error. CDR3 loop: CASSSGAYDEQFF. The CDR3 bases are TGTGCCAGCAGCAGCGGGGCCTACGATGAGCAGTTCTTC. The chain uses TRBV7-9 and TRBJ2-1; 7 nucleotides agree with TRBD2. CDR1 and CDR2 (germline): SEHNR, FQNEAQ (reference sequence). This CDR3 region has 13 residues.

This clonotype was seen a single time. V usage is TRBV7-7 and J usage is TRBJ2-5, with 7 bases fitting TRBD1. The CDR3 contains 15 residues. J lost 2 bases, V lost 5 bases, and 8 bases had no gene match. Germline CDR1 SSHAT, CDR2 FNYEAQ (reference sequence). This CDR3 reads CASSLGGKLQETQYF. The CDR3 nucleotides read TGTGCCAGCAGCCTAGGGGGCAAATTACAAGAGACCCAGTACTTC.

This chain links TRBV5-1 with TRBJ1-1; no clear D. The CDR3 is 13 residues long. Germline V CDR1 and CDR2: SGHRS, YFSETQ. Trimming cost V 3 bases and J 4 bases, with 10 bases left between them. CDR3 region: CASSYDGSTEAFF. CDR3 in DNA: TGCGCCAGCAGCTACGACGGGTCCACTGAAGCTTTCTTT.

This clonotype was seen more than once but under ten times. This chain connects TRBV7-9 to TRBJ1-1, with D unclear. With 8 bases removed from V and 1 base from J, the gap between germline ends came to 11 bases. The CDR3 extends over 13 amino acids. Germline CDR1 and CDR2: SEHNR and FQNEAQ (reference sequence). The CDR3 reads CASGSGGNTEAFF. CDR3 bases: TGTGCCAGCGGATCGGGAGGGAACACTGAAGCTTTCTTT.

The V call is TRBV7-3, the J call TRBJ2-1; D unresolved. CDR1 is SGHTA and CDR2 is FQGTGA in the germline V gene. The CDR3 loop spans 14 amino acids. The V end was cut by 5 bases, the J end by 0 bases, with 8 bases between. The DNA of the CDR3 is TGTGCCAGCAGCCCCGACCACTCCTACAATGAGCAGTTCTTC. Translated: CASSPDHSYNEQFF.

This clonotype was observed a handful of times. This chain joins TRBV5-1 and TRBJ2-3; the match to TRBD2 covers 11 bases. After removal of 8 bases from V and 2 bases from J, the junction contained 10 bases not matched to a gene. The CDR3 is 16 residues long. The germline CDR1 and CDR2 sequences are SGHRS and YFSETQ. CDR3 region: CASKPTSGAFTDTQYF. The CDR3 nucleotides are TGCGCCAGTAAGCCGACTAGCGGGGCATTCACAGATACGCAGTATTTT. The full variable domain, with the rest looked up from reference TRBV5-1 and TRBJ2-3, is KAGVTQTPRYLIKTRGQQVTLSCSPISGHRSVSWYQQTPGQGLQFLFEYFSETQRNKGNFPGRFSGRQFSNSRSEMNVSTLELGDSALYLCASKPTSGAFTDTQYFGPGTRLTVL.

V gene TRBV12-3 or TRBV12-4 combines with J gene TRBJ1-1, with D uncertain. The CDR3 has 12 amino acids. Trimming cost V 6 bases and J 5 bases, with 10 bases left between them. CDR3 sequence reads: CASRPPGTEAFF. The CDR3 DNA follows: TGTGCCAGCAGACCGCCGGGAACTGAAGCTTTCTTT.

In its sample, this clonotype was seen a few times. The V call is TRBV5-1, the J call TRBJ1-3; no definite D call. The germline CDR1 and CDR2 sequences are SGHRS and YFSETQ. The CDR3 runs 17 residues. Trimming pared 0 bases from V and 0 bases from J, leaving 13 bases between. CDR3 bases: TGCGCCAGCAGCTTGGGGCCGGTTCCAGGCTCTGGAAACACCATATATTTT. This translates into CASSLGPVPGSGNTIYF.

In its sample, this clonotype was seen a few times. CDR3 in amino acids: CASSYDYEQYF. CDR3 nucleotides: TGTGCCAGCAGCTACGATTACGAGCAGTACTTC. This chain uses TRBV7-8 with TRBJ2-7; D is unresolved. V lost 4 bases and J 4 bases, leaving 5 bases between the germline ends. There are 11 residues in the CDR3. CDR1 is SGHVS, CDR2 FQNEAQ, per germline. The variable domain in full, with the rest retrieved from reference TRBV7-8 and TRBJ2-7, is GAGVSQSPRYKVAKRGQDVALRCDPISGHVSLFWYQQALGQGPEFLTYFQNEAQLDKSGLPSDRFFAERPEGSVSTLKIQRTQQEDSAVYLCASSYDYEQYFGPGTRLTVT.

This clonotype has more than one count but fewer than ten. The V and J genes are TRBV7-9 and TRBJ2-1; 7 bases are shared with TRBD2. Germline V gene lookup returns CDR1 SEHNR and CDR2 FQNEAQ (reference sequence). After removal of 7 bases from V and 4 bases from J, the junction contained 13 bases not matched to a gene. The CDR3 sequence is 16 residues long. CDR3 DNA: TGTGCCAGCACCCTAGGGCCTAGCGGCATATACAATGAGCAGTTCTTC. This translates into CASTLGPSGIYNEQFF.

V usage is TRBV6-1 and J usage is TRBJ2-7; the D gene is possibly TRBD1 (6 bases). Deletions cut 3 bases from V and 4 bases from J, with 13 bases between. CDR1 and CDR2 from the germline V gene are MNHNS and SASEGT. The CDR3 contains 14 residues. The CDR3, as DNA: TGTGCCAGCAGTGAGATCAGGGGACCATACGAGCAGTACTTC. Encoded protein: CASSEIRGPYEQYF.

This clonotype was found a few times. The V and J genes are TRBV5-4 and TRBJ2-3; 11 bases fit TRBD2. CDR3 length equals 17 residues. CDR1 is SGHNT and CDR2 is YYREEE in the germline V gene (reference sequence). V trimming: 4 bases; J trimming: 4 bases; junction bases outside the gene matches: 11. The CDR3 spells CASSRTSGGSSPDTQYF. In DNA form, the CDR3 reads TGTGCCAGCAGCCGCACTAGCGGGGGTAGCTCCCCAGATACGCAGTATTTT. Combining the CDR3 with reference TRBV5-4 and TRBJ2-3 gives the whole variable domain ETGVTQSPTHLIKTRGQQVTLRCSSQSGHNTVSWYQQALGQGPQFIFQYYREEENGRGNFPPRFSGLQFPNYSSELNVNALELDDSALYLCASSRTSGGSSPDTQYFGPGTRLTVL.

This clonotype occurred many times. The gene calls are TRBV10-3 and TRBJ2-7, with D unclear. Germline V gene lookup returns CDR1 ENHRY and CDR2 SYGVKD. Between the trimmed V and J ends, which lost 2 bases and 4 bases, there was a span of 6 bases. This CDR3 is 12 amino acids long. CDR3 DNA sequence: TGTGCCATCAGTGAGCCGAGTTACGAGCAGTACTTC. Its protein is CAISEPSYEQYF.

The rearrangement links TRBV6-4 to TRBJ2-5, with TRBD2 identical over 9 bases. The CDR3 totals 18 residues. The germline V gene encodes CDR1 MRHNA and CDR2 SNTAGT. J gave up 3 bases and V 8 bases, and 19 bases lay outside the gene matches. CDR3 DNA: TGTGCCAGCCATGGCGGGAGGGTTGGATTTGATTTGAAAGAGACCCAGTACTTC. Protein sequence: CASHGGRVGFDLKETQYF.